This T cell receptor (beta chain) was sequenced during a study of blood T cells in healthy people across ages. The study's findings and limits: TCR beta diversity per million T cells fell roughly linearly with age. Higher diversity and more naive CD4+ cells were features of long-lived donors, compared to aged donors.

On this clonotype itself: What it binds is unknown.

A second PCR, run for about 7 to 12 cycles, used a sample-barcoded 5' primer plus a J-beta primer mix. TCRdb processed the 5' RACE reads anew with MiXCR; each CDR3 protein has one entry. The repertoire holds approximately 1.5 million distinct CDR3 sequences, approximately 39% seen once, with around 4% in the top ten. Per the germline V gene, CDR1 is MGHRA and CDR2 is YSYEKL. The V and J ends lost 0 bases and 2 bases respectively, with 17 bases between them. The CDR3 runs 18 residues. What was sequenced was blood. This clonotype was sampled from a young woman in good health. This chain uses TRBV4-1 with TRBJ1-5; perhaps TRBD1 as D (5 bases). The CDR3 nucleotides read TGCGCCAGCAGCCAAGAACGGTGGGGGAGTAGTGGCAATCAGCCCCAGCATTTT. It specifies CASSQERWGSSGNQPQHF.